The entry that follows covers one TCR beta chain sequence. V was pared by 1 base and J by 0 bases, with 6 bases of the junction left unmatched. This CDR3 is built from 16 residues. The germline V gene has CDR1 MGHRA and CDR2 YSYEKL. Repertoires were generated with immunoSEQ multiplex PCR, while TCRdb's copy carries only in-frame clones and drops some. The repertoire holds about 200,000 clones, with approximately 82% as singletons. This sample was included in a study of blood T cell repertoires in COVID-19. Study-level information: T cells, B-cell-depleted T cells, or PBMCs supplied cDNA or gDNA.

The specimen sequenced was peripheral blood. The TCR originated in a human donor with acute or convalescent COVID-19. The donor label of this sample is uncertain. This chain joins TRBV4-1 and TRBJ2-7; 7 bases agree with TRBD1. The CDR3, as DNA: TGCGCCAGCAGCCAAGCTCCCCCAGGGGGCTCCTACGAGCAGTACTTC. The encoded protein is CASSQAPPGGSYEQYF.